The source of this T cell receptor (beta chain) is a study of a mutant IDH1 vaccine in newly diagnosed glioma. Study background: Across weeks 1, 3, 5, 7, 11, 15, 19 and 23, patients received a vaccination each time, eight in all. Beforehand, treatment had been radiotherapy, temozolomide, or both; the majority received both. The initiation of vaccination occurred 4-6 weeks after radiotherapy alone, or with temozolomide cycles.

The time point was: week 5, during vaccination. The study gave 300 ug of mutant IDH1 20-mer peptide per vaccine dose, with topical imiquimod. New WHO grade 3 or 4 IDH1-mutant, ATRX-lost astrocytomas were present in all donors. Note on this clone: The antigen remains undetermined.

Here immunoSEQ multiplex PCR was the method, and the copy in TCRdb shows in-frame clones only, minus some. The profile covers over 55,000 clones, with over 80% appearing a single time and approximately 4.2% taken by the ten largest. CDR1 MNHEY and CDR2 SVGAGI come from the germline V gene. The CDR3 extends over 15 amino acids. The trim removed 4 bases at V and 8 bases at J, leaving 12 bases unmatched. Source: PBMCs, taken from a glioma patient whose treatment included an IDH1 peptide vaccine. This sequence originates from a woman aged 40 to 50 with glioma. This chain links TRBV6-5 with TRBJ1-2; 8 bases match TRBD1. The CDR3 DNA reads TGTGCCAGCAGTTTAAACAGGGGGGACAGCCTCGGCTACACCTTC. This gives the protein CASSLNRGDSLGYTF.